The present TCR beta chain was sequenced within a study of OX40 agonist ivuxolimab in advanced cancers. Concerning this clone itself: Its specificity is not known.

Study observations and caveats: Among the lowest peripheral clonal expansion occurred in 0.1-3.0 mg/kg partial responders. At 0.1 to 3.0 mg/kg, CD4+ and CD8+ blood T cells expanded clonally by week 6.

Repertoires were generated with immunoSEQ multiplex PCR, while TCRdb's copy carries only in-frame clones and drops some. The sample lists tens of thousands of clones, about 81% occurring once. CDR1 MNHNS and CDR2 SASEGT come from the germline V gene. The CDR3 is made up of 13 amino acids. V shed 8 bases and J 1 base; nucleotides not matched to a gene: 4. V usage is TRBV6-1 and J usage is TRBJ1-1; 7 bases agree with TRBD1. This receptor was obtained from an adult with an advanced solid tumor such as melanoma, head and neck, liver or kidney cancer. The sample consisted of CD4+ or CD8+ T cells sorted from blood, taken in a trial of the OX40 agonist ivuxolimab. CDR3 sequence reads: CASPGQPNTEAFF. In DNA form, the CDR3 reads TGTGCCAGCCCGGGACAGCCGAACACTGAAGCTTTCTTT.